This TCR beta chain is drawn from a study of T cells in Graves' hyperthyroidism and ophthalmopathy. Germline V gene data show CDR1 as GTSNPN and CDR2 as SVGIG (reference sequence). V was cut by 3 bases and J by 10 bases, with 21 bases left in between. The CDR3 consists of 14 residues. Orbital computed tomography and thyroid ultrasound, together with serum TRAb and thyroxine and clinical symptoms, were used for diagnoses. Study-wide results and caveats: Blood also showed most of the thyroid clonotypes that were expanded above 0.001.

From RNA transcripts, TCR beta CDR3 regions were amplified. A set of HTBI primers served as the primers for a first-round RT-PCR of the TCR CDR3. MiXCR was run by TCRdb on the multiplex PCR reads, yielding one entry per CDR3 protein. This sample has approximately 740,000 distinct CDR3 sequences; approximately 15% occur once, and the top ten carry about a tenth. Ten or more counts support this clonotype. Its antigen remains unknown. Sequences were obtained from blood. The source of this sequence is a young woman with Graves' hyperthyroidism. The V and J genes are TRBV30 and TRBJ1-1; D is unclear. The CDR3 sequence is CAWRGSIKGERAFF. The CDR3, as DNA: TGTGCCTGGAGGGGTTCGATTAAGGGAGAAAGAGCTTTCTTT.